This T cell receptor beta chain was recorded in a study of cytomegalovirus exposure and HLA in healthy donors. The junction had 14 bases not matched to a gene; V was cut back by 4 bases and J by 6 bases. This CDR3 comprises 18 residues. Germline V gives CDR1 SGHRS, CDR2 YFSETQ. Primers: 60 Vbeta forward and 13 Jbeta reverse. Sequenced by immunoSEQ multiplex PCR; TCRdb stores in-frame clones only, minus some. The table lists fewer than 150,000 clones, 15% of them singletons, with 1.9% in the top ten. This sequence joins TRBV5-1 and TRBJ2-3; 13 nucleotides agree with TRBD2. The receptor comes from a woman aged 18-29 years in good health and CMV-seronegative. Material for sequencing was PBMCs. The chain's CDR3 is CASSPVVGLAGAGDTQYF. The CDR3 region has the DNA TGCGCCAGCAGCCCGGTCGTAGGACTAGCGGGGGCGGGGGATACGCAGTATTTT.